Only a few counts were recorded for the clone carrying this T cell receptor (beta chain). Unique molecular identifiers were used to barcode this TCRbeta library. TCRdb reprocessed the PCR reads with MiXCR, giving one entry per CDR3 protein. The repertoire includes a few hundred thousand distinct CDR3 sequences, approximately 16% of them detected once, and roughly 3.3% sits in the top ten. This entry belongs to a study of T-cell reconstitution after alpha-beta-depleted transplantation in children. The CDR3 contains 21 residues. Germline CDR1 SQVTM, CDR2 ANQGSEA. Losses at the gene ends were 4 bases for V and 1 base for J; bases not matched to a gene: 24.

The sample in question was PBMCs from the stem cell graft donor, obtained from the stem cell graft. The TCR originated in a human donor who donated a stem cell graft to a child with acute lymphoblastic leukemia. This chain links TRBV29-1 with TRBJ2-7, with 11 bases identical to TRBD2. CDR3: CSVVHRSGRACYLGGSYEQYF. CDR3 nucleotides: TGCAGCGTTGTACATCGTAGCGGGAGGGCCTGTTATCTTGGTGGTTCCTACGAGCAGTACTTC.